The entry below gives a single T cell receptor (beta chain) sequence along with its context. Its recognized antigen is unknown. Per-nucleotide qualities are absent, and no much larger clonotype sits a single base away. From cysteine to phenylalanine, the CDR3 is 14 amino acids long. Only the CDR3 region is kept as DNA, spanning 42 bases read in frame from base 1. The germline V gene (reference sequence) supplies CDR1 MNHNY and CDR2 SVGAGI. At the junction V is shortened by 5 bases and J by 11 bases; bases outside the gene matches: 8. The record originates from a study of OX40 agonist ivuxolimab in advanced cancers. A note on the overall study: Ivuxolimab was a fully human IgG2 agonistic monoclonal antibody targeting the costimulatory receptor OX40 (CD134). Intravenous ivuxolimab was administered to patients every 2 weeks at six dose levels: 0.01, 0.1, 0.3, 1.5, 3 and 10 mg/kg. Of the 50 to 55 dose-escalation patients, hepatocellular carcinoma was present in approximately 20, melanoma in some 15, renal cell carcinoma in 9 and head and neck cancer in 9. A male proportion of almost 85% and a mean age of about 60 years, ranging from roughly 20 to 80, were recorded for the dose-escalation cohort. Prior anti-PD-1, anti-PD-L1 or anti-CTLA-4 therapy was permitted, and checkpoint inhibitors had been received by about 44% of dose-escalation patients. Partial responses were achieved by three dose-escalation patients, of whom one had hepatocellular carcinoma and two had cutaneous melanoma. Peripheral TCRbeta sequencing was intended to test whether TCR sequence diversity was altered and clonal T-cell expansion was caused by ivuxolimab. The paper describes the monotherapy dose-escalation part (N of about 54 patients) of the phase I trial of ivuxolimab. Overall results and qualifications from the work: At doses of 0.1 to 3.0 mg/kg, clonal expansion of both CD4+ and CD8+ blood T cells was observed from baseline to week 6. Partial responders in the 0.1-3.0 mg/kg groups had among the lowest normalized peripheral clonal expansion, especially among CD8+ T cells. Low levels of normalized T-cell clonal expansion were also shown by some nonresponding patients. On average, CD8+ T cells showed more expanded clones than CD4+ T cells after ivuxolimab. Which antigens the clonally expanded peripheral T cells were specific for was not determined.

The trial excluded patients who had a history of autoimmune disease or who were on systemic immunosuppression. Peripheral blood for TCR sequencing was collected from all dose cohorts at baseline, on cycle 4 day 1, and on cycle 7 day 1. Samples came from an open-label, multicenter, first-in-human phase I dose-escalation trial of ivuxolimab. The trial enrolled adults with locally advanced or metastatic head and neck squamous cell, hepatocellular, melanoma or renal cell carcinoma. Before TCR sequencing, CD4+ T cells and CD8+ T cells were sorted from peripheral blood as separate populations. Genomic DNA was isolated from the sorted cells so that the TCRbeta CDR3 region could be sequenced. The immunoSEQ Assay was used for sequencing of TCRbeta CDR3 regions. TCRdb's version of the immuneACCESS table is confined to in-frame rearrangements and falls short of the full clone set. An unresolved V gene accounts for under half of the shortfall where checked; the remainder is of unknown origin. Across this sample there are tens of thousands of clones, with around 84% seen only once. The top ten constitute roughly 4.4% of the sample.

The source material was CD4+ or CD8+ T cells sorted from blood, sampled in a trial of the OX40 agonist ivuxolimab. The rearrangement combines TRBV6-6 with TRBJ1-6; 8 nucleotides in the junction match TRBD1. This clonotype was obtained from an adult with an advanced solid tumor such as melanoma, head and neck, liver or kidney cancer. Here is the DNA: TGTGCCAGCAGTGCCCGCGGACAGGGAACACCCCTCCACTTT. Its protein is CASSARGQGTPLHF.